This note documents a single TCR beta chain sequence. This clonotype has just a few counts. Its specific antigen is unknown. Nothing much larger sits one base from this clone, and base qualities are not available. Library method: RACE. Sequencing instrument: NextSeq 500. During library preparation, unique molecular identifiers were attached to individual cDNA molecules so that TCRs could be counted quantitatively and reproducibly. Both TCR alpha and TCR beta chains were sequenced from each blood RNA sample. The authors' pipeline ran thus. The median number of TCRs per sample was some 100,000, ranging from 23,224 to 690,600. V, J and CDR3 annotation of the TCR reads was carried out using the Decombinator software suite. For PS versus PT1 abundance plots, all samples were subsampled to the same number of TCRs (28,000). TCRs were defined as expanded if absent before sensitization and observed at least eight times at the 2-week time point. The public reads were reanalyzed by TCRdb: fastp trimming at Q25, MiXCR alignment, in-frame beta chains only. Rows are unified per CDR3 protein, each entry keeping the most common DNA and genes. The V and J calls follow TCRdb's processing rather than the paper's. The sample has about 100,000 distinct CDR3 sequences on record, roughly 11% of them singletons. The ten largest clones add up to around 3.5% of the sample.

The sample comes from a study of human T cells and chemical hapten exposure (dated by TCRdb to the early 2020s). With respect to the entire study: For sensitization, 2% DPC in acetone was applied to a 2 cm by 2 cm area of upper inner arm skin. Blood was sampled from patients pre-sensitization (week 0) and at 2, 6 and about 24 weeks after DPC sensitization. Libraries were combined into a pool for sequencing, and differences in TCR yield between samples came mainly from small differences in library volumes within the pool. Blood for TCR sequencing was provided by twenty-nine alopecia patients at one to four time points (pre-sensitization, 2, 6 and 24 weeks). Weekly therapeutic DPC doses were additionally applied to the scalp of patients throughout the roughly 23-week study period. Most of the patients in the cohort were female, and the cohort covered alopecia areata with under or over 50% scalp involvement, alopecia totalis and alopecia universalis. The study tracked peripheral blood TCR repertoire changes in vivo during primary and secondary sensitization to the hapten diphenylcyclopropenone (DPC) in alopecia patients. Patch testing was done on the upper back using Finn chambers containing 0.01% DPC, and results were scored after 6 days according to International Contact Dermatitis Research Group standards.

The full study reports these points: Compared with pre-sensitization or healthy control sets, expanded TCRs formed significantly more large CDR3 similarity clusters, which is consistent with antigen-driven responses. Patch test score was positively correlated with the number of PT1 expanded TCRs, with significance at thresholds 8, 16 and 32 but not at 4. Repeated subsampling changed both the strength of the expansion versus patch-test correlation and the threshold at which that correlation became significant. DPC sensitization did not change the number of TCRs with a frequency above 1 in 1000, and there was no evidence of changes in global repertoire structure. Alopecia, a presumed autoimmune disease, was present in all patients, so the immune response of the patients might differ from that of healthy individuals.

Interpreted using the paper, the time point label stands for: patch test 1, 2 weeks after DPC sensitization. The intended sense of this specimen's treatment or condition label: therapeutic diphenylcyclopropenone sensitization with weekly scalp DPC. At every patch-test visit, the blood draw took place before the patch test was put on. Patients were considered eligible if aged 18 to 70, diagnosed with alopecia and deemed suitable for DPC therapy, and patients were excluded if pregnant. Total RNA was extracted from unfractionated whole blood that had been collected in Tempus Blood RNA tubes. This material consisted of whole blood, taken in connection with sensitization to the hapten diphenylcyclopropenone (DPC). This receptor was taken from a woman aged 40 to 50 with alopecia areata. Some clones in this sample may be carry-over from other donors' samples.

CDR3 loop: CSVEEYEAMNTEAFF. The DNA sequence is given as TGCAGCGTTGAAGAATACGAAGCCATGAACACTGAAGCTTTCTTT. The chain is encoded by TRBV29-1 joined to TRBJ1-1, with the D gene call left open. Reading from cysteine to phenylalanine, the CDR3 counts 15 amino acids. The kept DNA is CDR3 alone, 45 bases in frame from the first base. V loses 0 bases, J loses 0 bases, and the germline ends lie 11 bases apart. The germline V gene encodes CDR1 SQVTM and CDR2 ANQGSEA.